This T cell receptor beta chain was identified during a study of Graves' ophthalmopathy and Graves' hyperthyroidism. Study as a whole: Stable hyperthyroidism meant no ophthalmopathy within 18 months of follow-up.

Study-level points and caveats: In separating ophthalmopathy from stable hyperthyroidism, a 13-signature model achieved roughly 87% sensitivity and nearly 84% specificity. Ophthalmopathy progression was predicted by the model at 55% to 71% sensitivity and about 74% specificity.

Note on this clonotype: Antigen: not known.

The TCR beta CDR3 regions underwent amplification from RNA transcripts. HTBI primers served in a first-round RT-PCR, which a second-round multiplex PCR followed. TCRdb used MiXCR to reprocess the multiplex PCR reads, holding one entry per CDR3 protein. The data contain around 590,000 distinct CDR3 sequences, 39% of them singletons. The CDR3 extends over 17 amino acids. Germline V gene lookup returns CDR1 SGHVS and CDR2 FQNEAQ. Trimming cost V 4 bases and J 2 bases; bases outside gene matches: 7. This chain joins TRBV7-8 and TRBJ2-3, with 12 nucleotides matching TRBD2. This TCR came from an adult man with Graves' hyperthyroidism. Sequencing used peripheral blood or thyroid tissue (not recorded which). CDR3 nucleotide sequence: TGTGCCAGCAGCTCTCTGACTAGCGGGGGACCCACAGATACGCAGTATTTT. Translated, it gives CASSSLTSGGPTDTQYF.